The 10 T cell receptor beta chains given below trace back to one sample, sequenced in a study of blood T cell repertoires in COVID-19. TCRdb's copy holds only in-frame clones and misses some; the assay was immunoSEQ multiplex PCR. Here the sample spans approximately 100,000 clones, more than 80% being singletons. The sample consisted of peripheral blood. The origin of the receptors is a human donor in a cohort sampled during active COVID-19.

This chain joins TRBV7-9 and TRBJ1-4; 8 bases line up with TRBD1. There are 14 residues in the CDR3. Trimming removed 5 bases from V and 7 bases from J; junction bases left unmatched: 6. CDR1 and CDR2 from the germline V gene are SEHNR and FQNEAQ (reference sequence). The CDR3 DNA follows: TGTGCCAGCAGCCGGACAGGGTTCGGTGAAAAACTGTTTTTT. It yields the protein CASSRTGFGEKLFF.

The chain combines TRBV7-2 with TRBJ1-1; a possible D gene is TRBD1 (5 bases). V was trimmed by 1 base and J by 4 bases, leaving 16 bases between them. Germline assignment: CDR1 SGHTA and CDR2 FQGNSA. The CDR3 runs 16 residues. CDR3 nucleotides: TGTGCCAGCAGCTTAGTGGGCGGGGGTTTTACCACTGAAGCTTTCTTT. It codes for CASSLVGGGFTTEAFF.

The chain uses TRBV12-3 or TRBV12-4 and TRBJ2-3, with no clear D. With 5 bases removed from V and 0 bases from J, the gap between germline ends came to 6 bases. This CDR3 is 13 amino acids long. Here the CDR3 DNA reads TGTGCCAGCAGTCCCATTAGCACAGATACGCAGTATTTT. Translation: CASSPISTDTQYF.

The chain joins TRBV3-1 (or the pseudogene TRBV3-2) to TRBJ1-4; possibly TRBD1 for D (5 bases). V lost 1 base, J lost 7 bases, and 22 bases lay in between. This CDR3 has 18 amino acids. Germline CDR1 is LGHDT and CDR2 is YNNKEL (reference sequence). This chain's CDR3 is CASSQVTAAGQEREKLFF. Written as DNA, the CDR3 is TGTGCCAGCAGCCAAGTAACCGCGGCAGGGCAGGAACGTGAAAAACTGTTTTTT.

J is TRBJ2-2 and V is TRBV24-1; D might be TRBD1 (5 bases). Trimming pared 0 bases from V and 4 bases from J, leaving 8 bases between. This CDR3 region has 15 residues. The germline V gene encodes CDR1 KGHDR and CDR2 SFDVKD. For the CDR3, the DNA is TGTGCCACCAGTGATTTGGCAGGGATCACCGGGGAGCTGTTTTTT. The encoded protein is CATSDLAGITGELFF.

V usage is TRBV7-2 and J usage is TRBJ2-3, with D maybe TRBD2 (6 bases). The V gene lost 1 base and the J gene lost 2 bases, with 16 bases spanning the gap. CDR1 and CDR2 (germline): SGHTA, FQGNSA. CDR3 size: 17 residues. The CDR3 is CASSLEGFSGTTDTQYF. The CDR3 region has the DNA TGTGCCAGCAGCTTAGAAGGTTTTAGCGGAACCACAGATACGCAGTATTTT. Full variable domain (missing parts from reference TRBV7-2 and TRBJ2-3): GAGVSQSPSNKVTEKGKDVELRCDPISGHTALYWYRQSLGQGLEFLIYFQGNSAPDKSGLPSDRFSAERTGGSVSTLTIQRTQQEDSAVYLCASSLEGFSGTTDTQYFGPGTRLTVL.

The chain recombines TRBV30 with TRBJ2-7; 7 positions match TRBD1. This CDR3 spans 12 amino acids. V shed 5 bases and J 5 bases; nucleotides not matched to a gene: 6. Germline V gene lookup returns CDR1 GTSNPN and CDR2 SVGIG (reference sequence). The CDR3 region is CAWSGGLHEQYF. In nucleotides, the CDR3 is TGTGCCTGGTCAGGGGGTTTGCACGAGCAGTACTTC.

The chain recombines TRBV7-2 with TRBJ1-6; 8 nucleotides match TRBD1. Germline V gene lookup returns CDR1 SGHTA and CDR2 FQGNSA. V was clipped by 5 bases and J by 2 bases; unmatched bases: 8. The CDR3 consists of 17 residues. CDR3 sequence reads: CASSTKTGAAYNSPLHF. CDR3 DNA: TGTGCCAGCAGCACTAAGACAGGGGCCGCCTATAATTCACCCCTCCACTTT.

This clone was recorded a few times. V gene TRBV30 combines with J gene TRBJ2-7; 7 bases fit TRBD1. CDR1 is GTSNPN and CDR2 is SVGIG in the germline V gene (reference sequence). V shed 2 bases and J 4 bases; nucleotides not matched to a gene: 5. The CDR3 extends over 13 amino acids. CDR3 DNA: TGTGCCTGGAGTCCTGACAGGGCGTACGAGCAGTACTTC. Protein sequence: CAWSPDRAYEQYF.

This sequence joins TRBV30 and TRBJ1-3; tentatively, D is TRBD1 (6 bases). V lost 4 bases, J lost 4 bases, and 17 bases lay in between. This CDR3 has 15 amino acids. CDR1 is GTSNPN and CDR2 is SVGIG in the germline V gene (reference sequence). The DNA for the CDR3 is TGTGCCTGGATTATCGCAGGGGATGCGGGAAACACCATATATTTT. Protein product: CAWIIAGDAGNTIYF.